This T cell receptor (beta chain) was identified in a study of OX40 agonist ivuxolimab in advanced cancers. Overall study context: Patients enrolled in dose escalation were diagnosed with hepatocellular carcinoma, melanoma, renal cell or head and neck cancer. The study reported partial responses in three patients: one hepatocellular carcinoma, two cutaneous melanoma. Study-level points and caveats: Circulating CD4+ and CD8+ T cells showed clonal expansion by week 6 at 0.1 to 3.0 mg/kg.

V was pared by 1 base and J by 5 bases, with 6 bases between. This CDR3 has 13 residues. Germline lookup yields CDR1 SGHTA and CDR2 FQGTGA. The method was immunoSEQ multiplex PCR; TCRdb's version includes in-frame clones alone and lacks a portion of them. This sample yields roughly 50,000 clones, of which roughly 83% are seen a single time; around 11% belongs to the top ten. Of note for this clone: Its specificity is not known.

This sequence was found in an adult with an advanced solid tumor such as melanoma, head and neck, liver or kidney cancer. Source: CD4+ or CD8+ T cells sorted from blood, taken in a trial of the OX40 agonist ivuxolimab. The rearrangement joins TRBV7-3 to TRBJ1-5; D unclear. The CDR3 loop reads CASSLKPDQPQHF. For the CDR3, the DNA is TGTGCCAGCAGCTTAAAACCCGATCAGCCCCAGCATTTT. The full variable domain, rest sourced from reference TRBV7-3 and TRBJ1-5, is GAGVSQTPSNKVTEKGKYVELRCDPISGHTALYWYRQSLGQGPEFLIYFQGTGAADDSGLPNDRFFAVRPEGSVSTLKIQRTERGDSAVYLCASSLKPDQPQHFGDGTRLSIL.